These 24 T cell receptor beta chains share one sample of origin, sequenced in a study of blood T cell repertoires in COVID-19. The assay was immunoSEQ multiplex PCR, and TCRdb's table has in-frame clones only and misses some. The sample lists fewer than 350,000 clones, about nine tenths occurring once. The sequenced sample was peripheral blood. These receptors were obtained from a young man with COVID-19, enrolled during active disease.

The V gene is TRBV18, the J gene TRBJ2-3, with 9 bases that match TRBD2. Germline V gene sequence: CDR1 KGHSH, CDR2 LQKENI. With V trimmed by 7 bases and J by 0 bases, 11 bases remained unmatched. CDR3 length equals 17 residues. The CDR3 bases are TGTGCCAGCTACGGTGGCGCTAGCGGGGCTAGCACAGATACGCAGTATTTT. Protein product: CASYGGASGASTDTQYF. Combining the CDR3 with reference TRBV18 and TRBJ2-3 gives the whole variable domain NAGVMQNPRHLVRRRGQEARLRCSPMKGHSHVYWYRQLPEEGLKFMVYLQKENIIDESGMPKERFSAEFPKEGPSILRIQQVVRGDSAAYFCASYGGASGASTDTQYFGPGTRLTVL.

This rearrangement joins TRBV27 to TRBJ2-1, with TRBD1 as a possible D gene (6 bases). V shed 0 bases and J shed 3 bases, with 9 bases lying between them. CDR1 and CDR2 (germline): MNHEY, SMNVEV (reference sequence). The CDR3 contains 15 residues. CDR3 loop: CASSLSQGYYNEQFF. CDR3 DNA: TGTGCCAGCAGTTTATCGCAGGGGTACTACAATGAGCAGTTCTTC.

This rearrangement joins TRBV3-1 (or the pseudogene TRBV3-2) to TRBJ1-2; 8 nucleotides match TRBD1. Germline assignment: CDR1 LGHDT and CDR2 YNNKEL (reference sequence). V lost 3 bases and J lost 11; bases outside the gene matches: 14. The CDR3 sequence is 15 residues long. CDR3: CASSHSIGAGGRYTF. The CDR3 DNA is TGTGCCAGCAGCCATTCAATTGGGGCAGGGGGCAGGTACACCTTC.

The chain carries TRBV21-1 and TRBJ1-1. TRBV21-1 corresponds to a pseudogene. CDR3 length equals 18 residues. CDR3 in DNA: TGTGCCAGCAGCAAACGGGGGGTTGGAGGGGCCAAGAACACTGAAGCTTTCTTT. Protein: CASSKRGVGGAKNTEAFF.

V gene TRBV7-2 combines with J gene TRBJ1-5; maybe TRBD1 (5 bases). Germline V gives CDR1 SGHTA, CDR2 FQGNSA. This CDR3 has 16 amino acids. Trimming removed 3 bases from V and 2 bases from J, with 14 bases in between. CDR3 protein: CASSFLGVSGNQPQHF. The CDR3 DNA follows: TGTGCCAGCAGCTTCTTAGGGGTATCGGGCAATCAGCCCCAGCATTTT.

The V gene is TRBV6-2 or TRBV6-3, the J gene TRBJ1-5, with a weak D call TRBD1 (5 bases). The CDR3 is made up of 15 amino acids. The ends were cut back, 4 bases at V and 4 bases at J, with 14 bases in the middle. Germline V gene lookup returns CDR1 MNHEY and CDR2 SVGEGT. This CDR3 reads CASSFRQTQNQPQHF. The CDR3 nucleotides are TGTGCCAGCAGTTTCCGACAGACTCAAAATCAGCCCCAGCATTTT.

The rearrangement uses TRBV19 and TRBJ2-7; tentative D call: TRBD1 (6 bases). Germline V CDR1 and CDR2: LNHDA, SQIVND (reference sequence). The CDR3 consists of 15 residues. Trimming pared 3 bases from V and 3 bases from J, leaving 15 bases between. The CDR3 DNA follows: TGTGCCAGTAGTATGATGTCACAGGGATACTACGAGCAGTACTTC. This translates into CASSMMSQGYYEQYF. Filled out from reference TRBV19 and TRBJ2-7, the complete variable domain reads DGGITQSPKYLFRKEGQNVTLSCEQNLNHDAMYWYRQDPGQGLRLIYYSQIVNDFQKGDIAEGYSVSREKKESFPLTVTSAQKNPTAFYLCASSMMSQGYYEQYFGPGTRLTVT.

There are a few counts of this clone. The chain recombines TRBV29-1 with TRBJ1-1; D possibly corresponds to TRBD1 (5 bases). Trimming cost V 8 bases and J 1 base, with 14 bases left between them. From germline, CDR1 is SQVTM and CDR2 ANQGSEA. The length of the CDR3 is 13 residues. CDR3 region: CSSETDRNTEAFF. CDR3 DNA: TGCAGCTCCGAGACTGACAGGAACACTGAAGCTTTCTTT.

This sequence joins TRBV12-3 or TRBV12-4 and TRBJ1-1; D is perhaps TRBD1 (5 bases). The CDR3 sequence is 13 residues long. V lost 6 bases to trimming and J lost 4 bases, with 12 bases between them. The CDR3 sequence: CASRQGWGTEAFF. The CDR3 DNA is TGTGCCAGCAGGCAGGGATGGGGCACTGAAGCTTTCTTT.

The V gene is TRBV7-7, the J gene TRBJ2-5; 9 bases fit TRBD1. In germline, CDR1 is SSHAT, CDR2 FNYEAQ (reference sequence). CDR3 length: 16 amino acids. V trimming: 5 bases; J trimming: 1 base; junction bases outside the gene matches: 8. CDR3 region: CASSAGTGRSQETQYF. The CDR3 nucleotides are TGTGCCAGCAGCGCCGGGACAGGGAGGTCCCAAGAGACCCAGTACTTC.

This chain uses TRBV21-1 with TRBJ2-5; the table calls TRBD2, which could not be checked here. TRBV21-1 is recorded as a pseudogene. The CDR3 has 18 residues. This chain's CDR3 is CASSKGLVASGRGETQYF. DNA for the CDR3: TGTGCCAGCAGCAAAGGATTGGTAGCTAGCGGGAGGGGGGAGACCCAGTACTTC.

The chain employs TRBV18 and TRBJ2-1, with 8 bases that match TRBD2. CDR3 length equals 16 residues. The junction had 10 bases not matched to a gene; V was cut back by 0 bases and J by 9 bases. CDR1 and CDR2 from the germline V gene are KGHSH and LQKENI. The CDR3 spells CASSPPATSGGGEQFF. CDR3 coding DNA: TGTGCCAGCTCACCACCGGCCACTAGCGGTGGGGGTGAGCAGTTCTTC.

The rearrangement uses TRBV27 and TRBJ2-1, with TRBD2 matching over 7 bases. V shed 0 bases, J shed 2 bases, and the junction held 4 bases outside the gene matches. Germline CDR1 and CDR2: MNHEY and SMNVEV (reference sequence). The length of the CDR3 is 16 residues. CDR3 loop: CASSLSPSGAYNEQFF. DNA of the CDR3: TGTGCCAGCAGTTTATCACCTAGCGGAGCCTACAATGAGCAGTTCTTC.

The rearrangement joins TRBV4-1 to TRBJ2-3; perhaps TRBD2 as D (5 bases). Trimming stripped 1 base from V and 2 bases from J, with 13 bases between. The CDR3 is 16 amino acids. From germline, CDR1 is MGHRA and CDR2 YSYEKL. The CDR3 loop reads CASSQVLSGITDTQYF. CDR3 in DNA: TGCGCCAGCAGCCAAGTATTATCGGGGATCACAGATACGCAGTATTTT.

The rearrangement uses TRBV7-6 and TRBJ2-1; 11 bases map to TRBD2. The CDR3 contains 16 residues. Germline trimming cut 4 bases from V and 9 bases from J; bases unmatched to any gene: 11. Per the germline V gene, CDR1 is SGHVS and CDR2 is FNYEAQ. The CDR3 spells CASSSPHSGGAIEQFF. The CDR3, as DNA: TGTGCCAGCAGCTCACCTCATAGCGGGGGGGCCATTGAGCAGTTCTTC.

For the CDR3, the DNA is TGTGCCAGCAGCCCCGGGACAGGGGTCGAGCAGTACTTC. Its translation: CASSPGTGVEQYF. This chain links TRBV6-5 with TRBJ2-7, with 10 bases fitting TRBD1. The CDR3 is 13 amino acids. With 6 bases clipped from V and 6 bases from J, the junction kept 5 bases outside the gene matches. Per the germline V gene, CDR1 is MNHEY and CDR2 is SVGAGI.

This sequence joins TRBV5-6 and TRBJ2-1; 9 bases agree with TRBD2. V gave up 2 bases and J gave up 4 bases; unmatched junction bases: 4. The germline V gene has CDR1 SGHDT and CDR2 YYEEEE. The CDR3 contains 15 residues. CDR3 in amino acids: CASSFGGGAYNEQFF. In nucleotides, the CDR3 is TGTGCCAGCAGCTTCGGCGGGGGGGCTTACAATGAGCAGTTCTTC.

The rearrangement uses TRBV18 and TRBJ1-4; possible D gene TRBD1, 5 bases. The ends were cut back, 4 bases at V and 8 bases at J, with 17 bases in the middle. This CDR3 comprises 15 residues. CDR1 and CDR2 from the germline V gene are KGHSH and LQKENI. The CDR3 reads CASSQDPRVGEKLFF. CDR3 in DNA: TGTGCCAGCTCACAAGACCCCAGGGTGGGGGAAAAACTGTTTTTT.

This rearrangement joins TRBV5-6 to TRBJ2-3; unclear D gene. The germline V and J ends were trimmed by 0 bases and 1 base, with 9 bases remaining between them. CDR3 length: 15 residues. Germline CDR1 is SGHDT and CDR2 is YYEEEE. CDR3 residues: CASSLVRVRTDTQYF. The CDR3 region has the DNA TGTGCCAGCAGCTTGGTACGGGTACGCACAGATACGCAGTATTTT.

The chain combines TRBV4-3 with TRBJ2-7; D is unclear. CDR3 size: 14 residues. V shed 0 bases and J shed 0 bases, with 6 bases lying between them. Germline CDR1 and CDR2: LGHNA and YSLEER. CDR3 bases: TGCGCCAGCAGCCAAGAGGCTAGCTCCTACGAGCAGTACTTC. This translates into CASSQEASSYEQYF.

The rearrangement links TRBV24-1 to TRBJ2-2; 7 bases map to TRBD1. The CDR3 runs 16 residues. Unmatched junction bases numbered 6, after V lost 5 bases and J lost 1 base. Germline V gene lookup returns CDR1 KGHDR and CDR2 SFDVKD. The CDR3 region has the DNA TGTGCCACCAGTGGTTGGGACAGCCAGAACACCGGGGAGCTGTTTTTT. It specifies CATSGWDSQNTGELFF.

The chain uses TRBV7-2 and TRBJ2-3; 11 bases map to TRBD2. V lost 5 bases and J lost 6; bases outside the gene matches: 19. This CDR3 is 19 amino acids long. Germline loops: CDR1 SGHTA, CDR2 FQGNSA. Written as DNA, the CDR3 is TGTGCCAGCAGCCAGGGTAGCGGGAGGGCCGGAGGAAGGAGGGATACGCAGTATTTT. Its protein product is CASSQGSGRAGGRRDTQYF.

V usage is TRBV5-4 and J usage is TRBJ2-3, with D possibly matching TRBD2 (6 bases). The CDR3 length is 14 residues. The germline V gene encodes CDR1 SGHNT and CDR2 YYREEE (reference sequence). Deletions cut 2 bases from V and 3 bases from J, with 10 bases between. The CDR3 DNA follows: TGTGCCAGCAGCTTCCCCGGGAGTACAGATACGCAGTATTTT. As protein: CASSFPGSTDTQYF. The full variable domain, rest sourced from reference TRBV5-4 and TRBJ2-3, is ETGVTQSPTHLIKTRGQQVTLRCSSQSGHNTVSWYQQALGQGPQFIFQYYREEENGRGNFPPRFSGLQFPNYSSELNVNALELDDSALYLCASSFPGSTDTQYFGPGTRLTVL.

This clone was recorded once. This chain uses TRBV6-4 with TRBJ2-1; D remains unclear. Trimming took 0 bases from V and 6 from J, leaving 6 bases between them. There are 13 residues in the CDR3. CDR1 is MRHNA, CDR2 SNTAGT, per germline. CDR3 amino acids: CASSDSESNEQFF. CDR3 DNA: TGTGCCAGCAGTGACTCGGAGTCCAATGAGCAGTTCTTC.